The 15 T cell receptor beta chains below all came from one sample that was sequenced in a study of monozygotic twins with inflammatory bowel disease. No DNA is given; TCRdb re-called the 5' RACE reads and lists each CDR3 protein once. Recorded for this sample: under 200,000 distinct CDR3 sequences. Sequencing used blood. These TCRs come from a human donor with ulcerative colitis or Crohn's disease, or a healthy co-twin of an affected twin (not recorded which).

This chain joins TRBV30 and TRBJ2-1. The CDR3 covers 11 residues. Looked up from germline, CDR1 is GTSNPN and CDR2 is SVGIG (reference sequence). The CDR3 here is CAWSGTFEQFF. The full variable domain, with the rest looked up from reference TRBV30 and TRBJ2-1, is SQTIHQWPATLVQPVGSPLSLECTVEGTSNPNLYWYRQAAGRGLQLLFYSVGIGQISSEVPQNLSASRPQDRQFILSSKKLLLSDSGFYLCAWSGTFEQFFGPGTRLTVL.

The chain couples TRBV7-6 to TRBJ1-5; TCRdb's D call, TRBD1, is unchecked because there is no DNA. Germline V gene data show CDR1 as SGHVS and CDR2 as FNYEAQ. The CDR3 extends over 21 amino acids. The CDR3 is CASSILPPAGQGEFSNQPQHF.

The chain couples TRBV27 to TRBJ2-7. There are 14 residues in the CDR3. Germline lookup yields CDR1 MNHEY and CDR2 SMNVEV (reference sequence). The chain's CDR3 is CASSSRESSYEQYF.

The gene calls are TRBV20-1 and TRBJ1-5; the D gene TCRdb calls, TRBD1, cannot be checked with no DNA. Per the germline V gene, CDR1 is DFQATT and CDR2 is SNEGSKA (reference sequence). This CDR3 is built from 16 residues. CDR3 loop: CSAKIPGGGGRQPQHF.

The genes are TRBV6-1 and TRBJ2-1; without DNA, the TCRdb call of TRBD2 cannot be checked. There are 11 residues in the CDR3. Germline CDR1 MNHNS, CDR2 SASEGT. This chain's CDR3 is CASSLLAEQFF.

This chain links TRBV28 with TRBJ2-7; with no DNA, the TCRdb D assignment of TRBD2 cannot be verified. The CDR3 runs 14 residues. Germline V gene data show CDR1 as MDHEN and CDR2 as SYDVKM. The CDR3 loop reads CASSLGPGGREQYF. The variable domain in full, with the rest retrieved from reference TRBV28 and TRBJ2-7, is DVKVTQSSRYLVKRTGEKVFLECVQDMDHENMFWYRQDPGLGLRLIYFSYDVKMKEKGDIPEGYSVSREKKERFSLILESASTNQTSMYLCASSLGPGGREQYFGPGTRLTVT.

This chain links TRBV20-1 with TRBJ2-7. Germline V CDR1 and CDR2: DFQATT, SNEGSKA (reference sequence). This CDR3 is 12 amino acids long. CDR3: CSARSASYEQYF.

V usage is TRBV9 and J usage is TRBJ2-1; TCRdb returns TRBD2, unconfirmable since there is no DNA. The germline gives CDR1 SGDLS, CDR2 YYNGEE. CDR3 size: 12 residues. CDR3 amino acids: CASGVAEGEQFF.

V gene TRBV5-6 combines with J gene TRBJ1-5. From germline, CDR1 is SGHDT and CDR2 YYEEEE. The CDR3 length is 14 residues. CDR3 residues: CASSDGYSNQPQHF.

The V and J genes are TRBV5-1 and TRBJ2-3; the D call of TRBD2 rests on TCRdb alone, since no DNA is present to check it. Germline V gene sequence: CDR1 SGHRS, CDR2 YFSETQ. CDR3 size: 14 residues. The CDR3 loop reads CASSKLAGTDTQYF.

CDR3 region: CASSFRQLPTEAFF. The chain employs TRBV7-9 and TRBJ1-1. Per the germline V gene, CDR1 is SEHNR and CDR2 is FQNEAQ (reference sequence). This CDR3 has 14 residues.

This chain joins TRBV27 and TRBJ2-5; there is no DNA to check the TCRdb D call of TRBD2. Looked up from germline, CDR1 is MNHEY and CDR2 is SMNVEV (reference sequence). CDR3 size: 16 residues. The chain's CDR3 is CASSLSPSPRQETQYF.

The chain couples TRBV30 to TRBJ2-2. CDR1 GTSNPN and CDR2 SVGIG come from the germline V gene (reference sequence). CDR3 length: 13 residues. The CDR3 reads CAWSGYGTGELFF.

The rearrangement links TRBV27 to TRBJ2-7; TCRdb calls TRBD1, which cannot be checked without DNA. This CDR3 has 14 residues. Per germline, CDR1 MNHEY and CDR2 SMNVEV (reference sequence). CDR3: CASSLLGHSYEQYF.

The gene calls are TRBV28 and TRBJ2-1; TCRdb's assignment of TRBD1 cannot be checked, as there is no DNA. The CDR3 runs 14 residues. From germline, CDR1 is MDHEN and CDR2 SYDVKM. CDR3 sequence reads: CASSLAGPYNEQFF.